Presented here are 9 T cell receptor beta chains from one specimen sequenced in a study of CD8+CD57+ T cells in acquired aplastic anemia (dated by TCRdb to 2017 to 2018). Expansion of CD8+CD57+ cells had been shown by flow cytometry in the patients chosen for sequencing. Instrument used: Illumina HiSeq 2000. Profiling of TCR beta VDJ combinations and CDR3 sequences used genomic DNA as the template. The public reads were run again by TCRdb, first through fastp at Q25 and then through MiXCR, and only productive beta chains were kept. Merged by CDR3 protein, the rows form single entries marked with the most common genes and DNA. For this sample the table gives around 200,000 distinct CDR3 sequences, of which over 55% were detected only once. The ten top clones hold around 58% of the sample. Specimen: sorted CD4+, CD8+, or CD8+CD57+ T cells (not recorded which) from PBMCs. The receptors were gathered from a human donor with aplastic anemia.

The genes are TRBV20-1 and TRBJ2-7; TRBD1 matches at 10 bases. This CDR3 has 14 residues. CDR1 and CDR2 (germline): DFQATT, SNEGSKA (reference sequence). In nucleotides, the CDR3 is TGCAGCTTAGCGCCCGGACAGGGGGGCTACGAGCAGTACTTC. It codes for CSLAPGQGGYEQYF.

The chain couples TRBV15 to TRBJ1-6; 12 nucleotides line up with TRBD1. Trimming removed 3 bases from V and 12 bases from J; junction bases left unmatched: 12. The CDR3 length is 17 residues. Germline V gene data show CDR1 as LNHNV and CDR2 as YYDKDF (reference sequence). CDR3: CATSSSRSGQGAIPLHF. In DNA form, the CDR3 reads TGTGCCACCAGCAGCTCCAGGTCGGGACAGGGGGCTATACCCCTCCACTTT.

The rearrangement joins TRBV7-2 to TRBJ2-2, with no clear D. The CDR3 has 16 residues. The V gene's germline CDR1 is SGHTA and CDR2 FQGNSA. The germline V and J ends were trimmed by 5 bases and 8 bases, with 21 bases remaining between them. This CDR3 is CASSPAGPTPGGELFF. The CDR3 DNA follows: TGTGCCAGCAGCCCCGCAGGACCGACACCTGGGGGGGAGCTGTTTTTT. The whole variable domain, remainder taken from reference TRBV7-2 and TRBJ2-2, is GAGVSQSPSNKVTEKGKDVELRCDPISGHTALYWYRQSLGQGLEFLIYFQGNSAPDKSGLPSDRFSAERTGGSVSTLTIQRTQQEDSAVYLCASSPAGPTPGGELFFGEGSRLTVL.

V is TRBV10-3 and J is TRBJ1-1, with unresolved D. Germline V gene data show CDR1 as ENHRY and CDR2 as SYGVKD. The ends were cut back, 2 bases at V and 7 bases at J, with 5 bases in the middle. The CDR3 contains 11 residues. CDR3 DNA: TGTGCCATCAGTGAGACGGATGAAGCTTTCTTT. As protein: CAISETDEAFF.

With respect to this clonotype: No conserved phenylalanine or tryptophan is present at the end of the CDR3, so a read error is the likely explanation. No DNA is shown, since the ends of the CDR3 on it are uncertain; the CDR3 is the one TCRdb lists. V and J are TRBV12-3 or TRBV12-4 and TRBJ1-6. Ends included, the CDR3 has 8 residues. The CDR3 loop reads CASSLETT.

The V and J genes are TRBV7-6 and TRBJ2-7; the match to TRBD1 covers 7 bases. After removal of 4 bases from V and 5 bases from J, the junction contained 8 bases not matched to a gene. CDR1 is SGHVS, CDR2 FNYEAQ, per germline. The CDR3 spans 14 residues. CDR3 coding DNA: TGTGCCAGCAGCTCGGCAGGGGGTATCGACGAGCAGTACTTC. Its protein product is CASSSAGGIDEQYF.

Only one count was recorded for this clonotype. The CDR3 protein is CASRQDPNSPLHF. The CDR3 DNA reads TGTGCCAGCAGGCAAGATCCCAATTCACCCCTCCACTTT. The chain combines TRBV25-1 with TRBJ1-6; D gene uncertain. V lost 6 bases, J lost 7 bases, and 10 bases lay in between. The CDR3 contains 13 residues. Germline V CDR1 and CDR2: MGHDK, SYGVNS.

The rearrangement joins TRBV15 to TRBJ2-5; D not certain. V lost 2 bases and J 4 bases, leaving 11 bases between the germline ends. This CDR3 comprises 14 residues. CDR1 is LNHNV and CDR2 is YYDKDF in the germline V gene (reference sequence). This CDR3 reads CATSRSAFVETQYF. CDR3 bases: TGTGCCACCAGCAGATCGGCGTTTGTAGAGACCCAGTACTTC.

This clonotype was seen just once. The chain recombines TRBV7-2 with TRBJ2-1; possible D gene TRBD1, 6 bases. Germline CDR1 reads SGHTA; CDR2 reads FQGNSA. V lost 2 bases and J lost 8, with 10 bases in between. The CDR3 consists of 13 residues. CDR3 sequence: CASSLSRGHEQFF. In DNA form, the CDR3 reads TGTGCCAGCAGCTTATCCAGGGGTCATGAGCAGTTCTTC.